What follows is one T cell receptor beta chain and its context. This sample was taken from a study of cytomegalovirus exposure and HLA in healthy donors. CDR1 and CDR2 (germline): MNHEY, SVGAGI. The V and J ends lost 6 bases and 3 bases, in that order; junction bases with no gene match: 5. The CDR3 covers 14 residues. PCR used 60 Vbeta primers and 13 Jbeta primers. Profiling relied on immunoSEQ multiplex PCR, and the TCRdb table lists in-frame clones only, not all of them. This sample carries 95,000 to 150,000 clones, 50% to 75% of them seen once, and the ten largest clones take about 8.9%. This rearrangement joins TRBV6-5 to TRBJ1-5; 7 positions match TRBD1. Sequenced sample: PBMCs. The clonotype was recovered from a woman in her forties in good health and CMV-seropositive. CDR3 DNA sequence: TGTGCCAGCAGCCCGACAGGGCCCAATCAGCCCCAGCATTTT. This translates into CASSPTGPNQPQHF.